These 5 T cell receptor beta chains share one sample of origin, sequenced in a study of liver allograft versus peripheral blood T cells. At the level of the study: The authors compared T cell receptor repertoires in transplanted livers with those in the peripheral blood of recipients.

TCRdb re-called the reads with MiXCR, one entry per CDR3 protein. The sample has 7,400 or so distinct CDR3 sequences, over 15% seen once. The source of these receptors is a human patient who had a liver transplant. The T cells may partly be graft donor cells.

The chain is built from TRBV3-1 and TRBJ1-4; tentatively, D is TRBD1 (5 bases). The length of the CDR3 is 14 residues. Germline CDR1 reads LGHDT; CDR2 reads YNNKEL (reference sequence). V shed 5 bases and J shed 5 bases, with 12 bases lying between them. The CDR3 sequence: CASSNRLGNEKLFF. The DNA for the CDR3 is TGTGCCAGCAGCAACAGGCTGGGGAATGAAAAACTGTTTTTT.

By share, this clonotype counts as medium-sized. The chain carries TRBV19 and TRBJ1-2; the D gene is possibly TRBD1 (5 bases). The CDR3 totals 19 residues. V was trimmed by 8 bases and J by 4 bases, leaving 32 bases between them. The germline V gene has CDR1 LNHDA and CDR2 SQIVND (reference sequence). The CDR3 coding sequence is TGTGCCAGTTCCCACCCTGACCTATCTAACCCGACAGCTTCCTATGGCTACACCTTC. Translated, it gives CASSHPDLSNPTASYGYTF.

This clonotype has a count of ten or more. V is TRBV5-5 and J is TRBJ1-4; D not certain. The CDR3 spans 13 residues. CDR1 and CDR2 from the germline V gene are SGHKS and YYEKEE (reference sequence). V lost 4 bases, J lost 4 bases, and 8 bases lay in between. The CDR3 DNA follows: TGTGCCAGCAGCCTCGTGGGTAATGAAAAACTGTTTTTT. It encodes CASSLVGNEKLFF.

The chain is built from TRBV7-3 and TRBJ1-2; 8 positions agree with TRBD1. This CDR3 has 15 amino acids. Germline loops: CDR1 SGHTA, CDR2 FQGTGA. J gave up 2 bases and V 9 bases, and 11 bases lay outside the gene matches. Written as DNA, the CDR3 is TGTGCCAGTCCCATGCGGGACAGGTCCAACTATGGCTACACCTTC. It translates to CASPMRDRSNYGYTF.

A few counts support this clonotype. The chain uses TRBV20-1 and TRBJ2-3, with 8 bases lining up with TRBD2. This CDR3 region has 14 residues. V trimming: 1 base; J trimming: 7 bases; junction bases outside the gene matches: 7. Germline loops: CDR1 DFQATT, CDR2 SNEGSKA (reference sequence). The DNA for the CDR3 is TGCAGTGCTAGAGGGGGGACTAGTGGTTATACGCAGTATTTT. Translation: CSARGGTSGYTQYF.